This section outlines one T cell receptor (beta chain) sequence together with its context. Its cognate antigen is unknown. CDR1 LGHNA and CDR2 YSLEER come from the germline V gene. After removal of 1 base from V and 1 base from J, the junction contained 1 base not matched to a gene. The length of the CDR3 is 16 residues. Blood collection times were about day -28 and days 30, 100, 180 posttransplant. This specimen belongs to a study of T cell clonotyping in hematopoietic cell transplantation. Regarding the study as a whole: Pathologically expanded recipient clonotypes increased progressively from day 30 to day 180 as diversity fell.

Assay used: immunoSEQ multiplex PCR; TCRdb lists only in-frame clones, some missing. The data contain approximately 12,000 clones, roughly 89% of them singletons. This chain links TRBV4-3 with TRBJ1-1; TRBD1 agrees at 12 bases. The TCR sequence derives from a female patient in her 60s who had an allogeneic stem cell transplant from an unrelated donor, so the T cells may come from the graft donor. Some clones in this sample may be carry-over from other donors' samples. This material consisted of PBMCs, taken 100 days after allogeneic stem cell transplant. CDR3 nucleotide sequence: TGCGCCAGCAGCCAAGCGGGACAGGGGGCGAACACTGAAGCTTTCTTT. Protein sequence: CASSQAGQGANTEAFF.